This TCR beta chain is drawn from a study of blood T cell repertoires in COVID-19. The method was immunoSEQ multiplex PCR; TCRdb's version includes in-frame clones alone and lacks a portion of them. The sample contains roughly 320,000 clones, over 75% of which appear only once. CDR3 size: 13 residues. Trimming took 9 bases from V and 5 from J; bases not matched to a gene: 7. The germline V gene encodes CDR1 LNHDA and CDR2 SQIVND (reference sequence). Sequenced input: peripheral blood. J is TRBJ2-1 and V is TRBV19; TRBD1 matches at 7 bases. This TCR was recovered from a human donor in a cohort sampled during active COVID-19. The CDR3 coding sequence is TGTGCCAGCAGACAGGGTAACAACAATGAGCAGTTCTTC. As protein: CASRQGNNNEQFF.